What follows are 15 T cell receptor beta chains derived from one specimen sequenced in a study of cytomegalovirus exposure and HLA in healthy donors. The PCR made use of 60 Vbeta and 13 Jbeta primers. The assay was immunoSEQ multiplex PCR, and TCRdb's table has in-frame clones only and misses some. This table holds about 190,000 clones, 80% to 85% found once. The sequencing input was PBMCs. The receptors were gathered from a woman under 40 in good health and CMV-seronegative.

This clone was recorded once. This chain uses TRBV21-1 with TRBJ2-7; the DNA was not used to check the table's D call, TRBD2. TRBV21-1 is termed a pseudogene. The CDR3 length is 14 residues. The DNA for the CDR3 is TGTGCCAGCACCCACGCGGGGGTTCAGTACGAGCAGTACTTC. This codes for CASTHAGVQYEQYF.

CDR3: CASSQEAPGTSGAQYF. DNA for the CDR3: TGCGCCAGCAGCCAAGAAGCGCCCGGGACTAGCGGCGCTCAGTACTTC. J is TRBJ2-5 and V is TRBV4-3; 11 bases agree with TRBD2. This CDR3 is built from 16 residues. The junction had 11 bases not matched to a gene; V was cut back by 0 bases and J by 11 bases. Germline CDR1 and CDR2: LGHNA and YSLEER.

The chain links TRBV28 to TRBJ2-1; the match to TRBD2 covers 11 bases. This CDR3 region has 20 residues. The germline CDR1 and CDR2 sequences are MDHEN and SYDVKM. Unmatched junction bases numbered 16, after V lost 6 bases and J lost 0 bases. The CDR3 here is CASSLGTSGARTSSYNEQFF. CDR3 sequence (DNA): TGTGCCAGCAGCCTCGGGACTAGCGGAGCCCGGACGAGCTCCTACAATGAGCAGTTCTTC.

This clone was counted between two and nine times. This sequence joins TRBV27 and TRBJ2-3, with no clear D. This CDR3 spans 14 amino acids. Germline assignment: CDR1 MNHEY and CDR2 SMNVEV (reference sequence). V was pared by 5 bases and J by 6 bases, with 15 bases between. The CDR3 loop reads CASSLVRLLDTQYF. The CDR3 nucleotides read TGTGCCAGCAGTCTAGTCCGGCTTTTGGATACGCAGTATTTT.

The rearrangement links TRBV2 to TRBJ2-7; tentative D call: TRBD2 (5 bases). The CDR3 length is 11 residues. Trimming shortened V by 10 bases and J by 3 bases, and 10 bases separated the two germline ends. Per germline, CDR1 SNHLY and CDR2 FYNNEI. The CDR3 is CATAVIYEQYF. DNA for the CDR3: TGTGCCACAGCGGTTATCTACGAGCAGTACTTC.

The V call is TRBV4-3, the J call TRBJ1-6; D call uncertain. CDR1 is LGHNA and CDR2 is YSLEER in the germline V gene. The CDR3 has 15 residues. V was trimmed by 1 base and J by 12 bases, leaving 16 bases between them. As DNA, the CDR3 is TGCGCCAGCAGCCAAGGCCAGACCGGGAGCGGACCCCTCCACTTT. It specifies CASSQGQTGSGPLHF.

The CDR3 nucleotides are TGTGCCAGCAGTAACAGGCTTAGGTACGAGCAGTACTTC. It encodes CASSNRLRYEQYF. The chain employs TRBV6-5 and TRBJ2-7; D possibly corresponds to TRBD1 (5 bases). Germline assignment: CDR1 MNHEY and CDR2 SVGAGI. V was cut by 5 bases and J by 4 bases, with 12 bases left in between. This CDR3 region has 13 residues.

The chain recombines TRBV18 with TRBJ2-7, with D uncertain. V was clipped by 2 bases and J by 6 bases, with 17 bases between them. CDR1 is KGHSH, CDR2 LQKENI, per germline. This CDR3 has 15 amino acids. This CDR3 is CASSPDGVAGSEQYF. The CDR3 DNA is TGTGCCAGCTCACCAGATGGCGTCGCAGGCAGCGAGCAGTACTTC.

The chain has TRBV27 and TRBJ2-1; D gene ambiguous. V lost 3 bases to trimming and J lost 6 bases, with 6 bases between them. Germline loops: CDR1 MNHEY, CDR2 SMNVEV (reference sequence). This CDR3 has 12 residues. Here the CDR3 reads CASSFLSNEQFF. CDR3 coding DNA: TGTGCCAGCAGTTTCCTCTCCAATGAGCAGTTCTTC.

This clone appeared once. This chain connects TRBV25-1 to TRBJ2-7; 8 bases fit TRBD2. There are 14 residues in the CDR3. With V trimmed by 6 bases and J by 6 bases, 10 bases remained unmatched. CDR1 is MGHDK, CDR2 SYGVNS, per germline. CDR3 sequence (DNA): TGTGCCAGCAGACAGAGCGGGAGATGTCGCGAGCAGTACTTC. This codes for CASRQSGRCREQYF.

The rearrangement joins TRBV6-5 to TRBJ2-1; 7 positions agree with TRBD2. J lost 5 bases, V lost 0 bases, and 7 bases had no gene match. The CDR3 sequence is 16 residues long. CDR1 is MNHEY and CDR2 is SVGAGI in the germline V gene. In DNA, the CDR3 is TGTGCCAGCAGTTACTCGGGACTAACAAACGACAATGAGCAGTTCTTC. Residues: CASSYSGLTNDNEQFF.

This clone was detected a few times. Other DNA variants within this sample encode the same CDR3. This chain connects TRBV27 to TRBJ2-7, with D possibly TRBD2 on 6 matching bases. This CDR3 has 13 amino acids. In germline, CDR1 is MNHEY, CDR2 SMNVEV (reference sequence). The V gene lost 0 bases and the J gene lost 3 bases, with 6 bases spanning the gap. The CDR3 region has the DNA TGTGCCAGCAGTTTATCGGGGGGCTACGAGCAGTACTTC. This translates into CASSLSGGYEQYF.

This clone was seen more than once but under ten times. V and J are TRBV19 and TRBJ2-2, with TRBD2 matching over 7 bases. The CDR3 length is 16 residues. With V trimmed by 4 bases and J by 5 bases, 10 bases remained unmatched. CDR1 is LNHDA and CDR2 is SQIVND in the germline V gene (reference sequence). In DNA form, the CDR3 reads TGTGCCAGTAGTAAGGGACCGGGGGGATGGACCGGGGAGCTGTTTTTT. It yields the protein CASSKGPGGWTGELFF.

The chain recombines TRBV5-1 with TRBJ1-1; D remains unclear. This CDR3 comprises 13 residues. The germline gives CDR1 SGHRS, CDR2 YFSETQ. Trimming stripped 5 bases from V and 2 bases from J, with 10 bases between. Written as DNA, the CDR3 is TGCGCCAGCAGATGGACGGGAAACACTGAAGCTTTCTTT. Translated: CASRWTGNTEAFF.

This sequence joins TRBV11-1 and TRBJ2-1; weak D call: TRBD2 (5 bases). The germline gives CDR1 SGHAT, CDR2 FQDESV (reference sequence). The CDR3 is 12 amino acids. The V end was cut by 1 base, the J end by 14 bases, with 12 bases between. CDR3 protein: CASSLVASSKFF. CDR3 nucleotide sequence: TGTGCCAGCAGCTTAGTCGCTAGCTCTAAGTTCTTC.